This TCR beta chain stems from a study of beta chain features in type 1 diabetes. The study, taken as a whole, reports: Sequencing of cDNA might inflate the share of cells that strongly express TCR. Naive, central memory and Treg TCRB repertoires seemed to resemble each other more closely in patients than they did in healthy donors. Whether HLA type influences TCRB rearrangement remained unresolved here.

The CDR3 has 14 amino acids. The ends were cut back, 7 bases at V and 0 bases at J, with 10 bases in the middle. The germline V gene encodes CDR1 SNHLY and CDR2 FYNNEI. Central memory, naive, regulatory and stem cell-like memory CD4+ cells were sorted by CD45RO/CCR7/CD25/CD127/CD95/CD27. In the case of this clone: Its antigen is unidentified.

Expressed TCRB transcripts got sequenced, as all isolated RNA was reverse transcribed. Sequencing used immunoSEQ multiplex PCR; TCRdb keeps in-frame clones, though not all of them. The data show over 700,000 clones, roughly 15% seen once. The rearrangement uses TRBV2 and TRBJ2-1; D unclear. The source is a young woman in good health. The sequencing sample was made of naive CD4+ T cells from blood. As DNA, the CDR3 is TGTGCCAGCAAAGACTCCGTCTCCTACAATGAGCAGTTCTTC. This encodes CASKDSVSYNEQFF.